Here is one T cell receptor beta chain with its context. Deletions cut 5 bases from V and 7 bases from J, with 17 bases between. Germline V gives CDR1 MNHNY, CDR2 SVGAGI (reference sequence). The CDR3 contains 14 residues. The PCR employed 60 Vbeta primers together with 13 Jbeta primers. Sequencing was performed with immunoSEQ multiplex PCR; in TCRdb, only in-frame clones are kept and a portion is missing. The table shows around 97,000 clones, with approximately 73% occurring only once. The entry originates in a study of cytomegalovirus exposure and HLA in healthy donors. The sequence was collected from a woman under 30 in good health and CMV-seropositive. The genes are TRBV6-6 and TRBJ1-1; unclear D gene. Specimen: PBMCs. The chain's CDR3 is CASSKSPPLREAFF. The CDR3 DNA follows: TGTGCCAGCAGTAAGTCCCCTCCACTGCGTGAAGCTTTCTTT.